This T cell receptor beta chain was sequenced during a study of blood T cells in healthy people across ages. Study conclusions and caveats: Compared with aged donors, long-lived donors showed fewer expanded clones, suggesting selection.

Alongside a J-beta primer mix, a sample-barcoded 5' primer served in a second PCR lasting roughly 6 to 12 cycles. MiXCR, applied by TCRdb to the 5' RACE reads, yields one record per CDR3 protein. The repertoire holds approximately 1.5 million distinct CDR3 sequences, with roughly 32% as singletons. In the case of this clonotype: The antigen remains undetermined.

V gave up 2 bases and J gave up 3 bases; unmatched junction bases: 7. This CDR3 comprises 16 residues. In germline, CDR1 is SGHAT, CDR2 FQDESV (reference sequence). The sequenced sample was blood. The chain combines TRBV11-1 with TRBJ2-7; 10 positions match TRBD1. This receptor was obtained from a woman aged 25-40 years in good health. The CDR3 DNA reads as TGTGCCAGCAGCTTAAATACCGGGACAGGGGTCTACGAGCAGTACTTC. Protein: CASSLNTGTGVYEQYF.